This record concerns one TCR beta chain sequence. Per the original methods: Nucleated cell counts were estimated from reference gene primer amplification. TCRdb keeps only in-frame clones here, not all; method: immunoSEQ multiplex PCR. That table is the source of V, J and clone size, and D and trimming were worked out from the DNA. Here the sample spans some 140,000 clones, about 78% being singletons. This record comes from a study of blood T cell repertoires in COVID-19. Study-level information: Samples of COVID-19 (acute and convalescent) were obtained from the United States, Italy and Spain. T cells, B-cell-depleted T cells, or PBMCs provided the cDNA or gDNA that served as material.

Germline V gene lookup returns CDR1 LNHDA and CDR2 SQIVND (reference sequence). The trim removed 7 bases at V and 4 bases at J, leaving 7 bases unmatched. CDR3 length: 14 residues. The source material was peripheral blood. The chain combines TRBV19 with TRBJ1-2; 9 bases map to TRBD1. This receptor was obtained from a man aged 55 to 69 who had recovered from COVID-19. This CDR3 reads CASTPGQGVYGYTF. DNA for the CDR3: TGTGCCAGTACCCCGGGACAGGGAGTCTATGGCTACACCTTC.